This entry lists 4 T cell receptor beta chains sequenced from one sample in a study of blood T cell repertoires in COVID-19. Libraries were prepared by immunoSEQ multiplex PCR; TCRdb keeps only in-frame clonotypes and omits some of them. The sample yields around 310,000 clones, approximately 90% seen once. The sample comprised peripheral blood. The receptor source for this set is a woman in her twenties or thirties with COVID-19, enrolled during active disease.

This chain links TRBV9 with TRBJ2-5; 7 bases are shared with TRBD2. V shed 2 bases and J 2 bases; nucleotides not matched to a gene: 6. The germline gives CDR1 SGDLS, CDR2 YYNGEE. The CDR3 is 15 residues long. The CDR3 DNA follows: TGTGCCAGCAGCGTCTCGGCGGGAGAACAAGAGACCCAGTACTTC. It translates to CASSVSAGEQETQYF. The variable domain in full, with the rest retrieved from reference TRBV9 and TRBJ2-5, is DSGVTQTPKHLITATGQRVTLRCSPRSGDLSVYWYQQSLDQGLQFLIQYYNGEERAKGNILERFSAQQFPDLHSELNLSSLELGDSALYFCASSVSAGEQETQYFGPGTRLLVL.

The chain links TRBV7-2 to TRBJ2-7; 7 bases line up with TRBD1. This CDR3 region has 14 residues. The germline gives CDR1 SGHTA, CDR2 FQGNSA. V lost 5 bases, J lost 1 base, and 5 bases stayed unmatched. The chain's CDR3 is CASSKRDSSYEQYF. CDR3 coding DNA: TGTGCCAGCAGCAAACGGGACAGTTCCTACGAGCAGTACTTC.

The genes are TRBV6-1 and TRBJ1-5; TRBD1 agrees at 12 bases. CDR3 length equals 18 residues. V gave up 2 bases and J gave up 7 bases; unmatched junction bases: 12. The germline V gene encodes CDR1 MNHNS and CDR2 SASEGT. The CDR3 is CASSERYEGTGGGQPQHF. The CDR3 nucleotides read TGTGCCAGCAGTGAAAGGTATGAGGGGACAGGGGGCGGACAGCCCCAGCATTTT.

The chain uses TRBV28 and TRBJ1-2; 12 positions agree with TRBD1. The V gene end was trimmed by 6 bases and the J gene end by 7 bases; junction bases not matched to a gene: 9. Germline-derived CDR1 and CDR2 are MDHEN and SYDVKM. This CDR3 is 15 amino acids long. The CDR3 reads CASSIRGTGGLGYTF. For the CDR3, the DNA is TGTGCCAGCAGCATTCGTGGGACAGGGGGCCTTGGCTACACCTTC.